Sequencing of this T cell receptor beta chain was carried out in a study of beta chain features in type 1 diabetes. Study-level information: Examination of sorted cells across all samples involved about 99 million cells.

There was one heparinised blood draw per donor, averaging roughly 120 mL. Populations obtained by sorting all exceeded 98% purity. As every portion of the isolated RNA was reverse transcribed, the sequencing read expressed TCRB transcripts. Profiling relied on immunoSEQ multiplex PCR, and the TCRdb table lists in-frame clones only, not all of them. The table includes about 370,000 clones, roughly a tenth detected once. About this clone itself: Its cognate antigen is unknown.

Findings and limits, study-wide: cDNA-based sequencing might over-represent cells highly expressing TCR. All four CD4+ subsets of Type 1 diabetes patients contained TCRB CDR3s that were moderately but significantly shorter.

V shed 7 bases and J shed 3 bases, with 18 bases lying between them. The CDR3 length is 15 residues. Germline CDR1 reads SGHTA; CDR2 reads FQGNSA. The sample was central memory CD4+ T cells from blood. This chain joins TRBV7-2 and TRBJ1-1; D is uncertain. The clonotype originates from a man aged 25 to 40 with type 1 diabetes. The CDR3 reads CASTKLTMGYTEAFF. The CDR3 nucleotides are TGTGCCAGCACCAAGCTTACGATGGGGTACACTGAAGCTTTCTTT.